Here is one T cell receptor (beta chain) with its context. Its specificity is unknown. The sample carries other DNA sequences with the same CDR3. Clones were sequenced by immunoSEQ multiplex PCR, and TCRdb holds only the in-frame ones, with some missing. Here the sample spans nearly 55,000 clones, about 80% being singletons. This specimen belongs to a study of a mutant IDH1 vaccine in newly diagnosed glioma. As for the study in general: The vaccination schedule gave patients eight doses in weeks 1, 3, 5, 7, 11, 15, 19 and 23.

In germline, CDR1 is SGHTA, CDR2 FQGNSA. Between the trimmed V and J ends, which lost 5 bases and 10 bases, there was a span of 23 bases. The CDR3 spans 15 residues. Time point described: week 5, during vaccination. Each dose of the vaccine consisted of 300 ug of mutant IDH1 20-mer peptide, with topical imiquimod. The sequencing here drew on PBMCs, taken from a glioma patient whose treatment included an IDH1 peptide vaccine. The rearrangement joins TRBV7-2 to TRBJ1-2; possible D gene TRBD1, 5 bases. The sequence derives from a young man with glioma. DNA for the CDR3: TGTGCCAGCAGCGGAACGACAGCCTCCTCATATTACTACACCTTC. Its protein is CASSGTTASSYYYTF. The entire variable domain, with the rest obtained from reference TRBV7-2 and TRBJ1-2, is as follows: GAGVSQSPSNKVTEKGKDVELRCDPISGHTALYWYRQSLGQGLEFLIYFQGNSAPDKSGLPSDRFSAERTGGSVSTLTIQRTQQEDSAVYLCASSGTTASSYYYTFGSGTRLTVV.